This T cell receptor beta chain was identified during a study of T cells in Graves' hyperthyroidism and ophthalmopathy. Regarding this clonotype: Its antigen is still unknown.

Study findings and constraints: Blood also held most thyroid clonotypes expanded beyond 0.001.

The source material, RNA transcripts, was used to amplify TCR beta CDR3 regions. HTBI primers were used for first-round RT-PCR of the TCR CDR3. In TCRdb, the multiplex PCR reads were re-called with MiXCR into one record per CDR3 protein. The sample yields hundreds of thousands of distinct CDR3 sequences, approximately 14% seen once. Trimming took off 6 bases at V and 0 bases at J, with 12 bases between the two ends. This CDR3 is built from 15 residues. CDR1 is SGHRS and CDR2 is YFSETQ in the germline V gene. Out of over 7.5 ml of fresh peripheral blood came the PBMCs. The gene calls are TRBV5-1 and TRBJ2-2; no reliable D call. Material: blood. This TCR derives from a man younger than 30 with Graves' ophthalmopathy. CDR3 nucleotides: TGCGCCAGCACAGTAGCACAGCCGAACACCGGGGAGCTGTTTTTT. It encodes CASTVAQPNTGELFF.